Included here is one T cell receptor beta chain sequence, with context. No antigen is known for it. No qualities accompany the bases; no much larger clone lies one base away. This specimen includes other DNA sequences encoding the same CDR3. This entry is derived from a study of shared T cell receptors in the human thymus (dated by TCRdb to about 2021). Broadly, across the study: The study examined how self-reactive, shared T-cell receptor alpha chains are generated in the human thymus.

Libraries were made using the immunoSEQ multiplex PCR assay. TCRdb stores this immuneACCESS table with in-frame sequences only. Part of the clones is absent; in the studies checked, under half of the shortfall reflects unresolved V genes, and no reason is known for the rest. The sample has under 450,000 clones on record, about 95% of them singletons. The ten top clones hold 0.015% to 0.025% of the sample. The germline V and J ends show losses of 3 bases and 2 bases respectively, and no gene match explains 1 base of the junction. The CDR3 runs 13 amino acids, cysteine and phenylalanine included. Only the CDR3 DNA is retained, 39 bases long and in frame from the first base. Per the germline V gene (reference sequence), MNHEY is the CDR1 and SMNVEV is the CDR2.

The clonotype originates from a human donor. Specimen: thymocytes. The sequence links TRBV27 to TRBJ2-7, with 7 bases matching TRBD1. Here is the DNA: TGTGCCAGCAGTTTGGGACAGACCTACGAGCAGTACTTC. This encodes CASSLGQTYEQYF.